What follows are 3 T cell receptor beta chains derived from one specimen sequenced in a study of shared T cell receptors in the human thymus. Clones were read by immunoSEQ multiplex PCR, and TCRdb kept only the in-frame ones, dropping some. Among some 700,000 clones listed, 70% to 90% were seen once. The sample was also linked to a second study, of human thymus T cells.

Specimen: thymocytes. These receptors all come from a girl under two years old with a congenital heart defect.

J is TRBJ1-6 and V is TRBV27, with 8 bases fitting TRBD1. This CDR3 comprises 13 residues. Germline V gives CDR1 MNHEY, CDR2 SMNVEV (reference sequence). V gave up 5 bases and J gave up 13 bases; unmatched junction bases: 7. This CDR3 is CASSPRQGQPLHF. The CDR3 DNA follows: TGTGCCAGCAGTCCACGACAGGGGCAGCCCCTCCACTTT.

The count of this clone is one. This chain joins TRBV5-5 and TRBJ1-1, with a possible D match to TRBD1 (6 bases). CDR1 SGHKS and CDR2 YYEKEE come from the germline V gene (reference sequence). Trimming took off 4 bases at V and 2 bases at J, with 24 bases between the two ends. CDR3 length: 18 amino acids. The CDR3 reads CASSPPDSRRLTNTEAFF. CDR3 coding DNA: TGTGCCAGCAGCCCCCCGGACAGTCGAAGGCTGACCAACACTGAAGCTTTCTTT. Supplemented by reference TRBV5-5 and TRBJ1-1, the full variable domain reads DAGVTQSPTHLIKTRGQQVTLRCSPISGHKSVSWYQQVLGQGPQFIFQYYEKEERGRGNFPDRFSARQFPNYSSELNVNALLLGDSALYLCASSPPDSRRLTNTEAFFGQGTRLTVV.

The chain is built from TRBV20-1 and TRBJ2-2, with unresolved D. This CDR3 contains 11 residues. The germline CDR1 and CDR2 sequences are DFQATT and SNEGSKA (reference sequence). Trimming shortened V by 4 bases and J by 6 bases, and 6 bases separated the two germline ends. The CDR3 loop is CSATYAGELFF. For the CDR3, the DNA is TGCAGTGCTACCTACGCCGGGGAGCTGTTTTTT.